This entry concerns a single TCR beta chain. Its antigen is unidentified. The data belong to a study of T cells in Graves' hyperthyroidism and ophthalmopathy. From RNA transcripts, TCR beta CDR3 regions were amplified. HTBI primers were employed in a first-round RT-PCR of the TCR CDR3. Each CDR3 protein gets one entry after TCRdb re-called the multiplex PCR reads with MiXCR. This table holds hundreds of thousands of distinct CDR3 sequences, around 14% found once. In germline, CDR1 is SGHRS, CDR2 YFSETQ. The germline V and J ends were trimmed by 0 bases and 7 bases, with 14 bases remaining between them. The CDR3 contains 15 residues. Patients counted as stable if ophthalmopathy did not develop within 18 months. Study-level results: A 13 V-J model separated ophthalmopathy from stable hyperthyroidism.

The V call is TRBV5-1, the J call TRBJ2-1; tentatively, D is TRBD2 (5 bases). This clonotype was obtained from a woman between 18 and 29 years old with Graves' hyperthyroidism. The sequencing input was blood. The CDR3 is CASSLATEGTNEQFF. CDR3 coding DNA: TGCGCCAGCAGCTTGGCCACAGAGGGTACGAATGAGCAGTTCTTC.